This TCR beta chain was recorded in a study of cytomegalovirus exposure and HLA in healthy donors. Whole-study results and caveats: Sequencing likely produced, as an artifact, a cluster of highly shared sequence variants. Researchers reported in a later analysis that common viral pathogens appeared linked to several top clusters. Overall, 164 TCR beta chains were annotated as cytomegalovirus-associated.

Primers included in the PCR were 60 Vbeta and 13 Jbeta primers. Only in-frame clones appear in the TCRdb table, and some are missing; sequencing was by immunoSEQ multiplex PCR. Among 95,000 to 150,000 clones, approximately 82% were seen once, and the ten largest hold around 20%. Points on this clone: Its target is not known. Germline is not matched at one junction end, which may reflect a read error.

The germline V gene encodes CDR1 SGDLS and CDR2 YYNGEE. The CDR3 spans 14 residues. The donors (healthy individuals) were bone marrow donors. Sequences were obtained from PBMCs. This chain joins TRBV9 and TRBJ1-3; no reliable D call. The clonotype was recovered from a man younger than 35 in good health and CMV-seropositive. The CDR3 sequence: CASSVGWQAGSMNF. CDR3 sequence (DNA): TGTGCCAGCAGCGTAGGGTGGCAAGCAGGTTCCATGAATTTT.